What follows is one T cell receptor beta chain and its context. Its antigen is unknown. This sample was included in a study of OX40 agonist ivuxolimab in advanced cancers. Notes on the study in general: CD4+ and CD8+ blood T cells expanded clonally by week 6 at 0.1 to 3.0 mg/kg.

Germline CDR1 reads MNHNS; CDR2 reads SASEGT. CDR3 length: 13 amino acids. Trimming removed 6 bases at V and 6 bases at J, with 12 bases between. Profiled with immunoSEQ multiplex PCR; TCRdb holds only in-frame clones, not every one. The sample lists approximately 94,000 clones; about 89% were seen once. The starting material was CD4+ or CD8+ T cells sorted from blood, obtained in a trial of the OX40 agonist ivuxolimab. The receptor was derived from an adult with an advanced solid tumor such as melanoma, head and neck, liver or kidney cancer. The chain carries TRBV6-1 and TRBJ2-1; perhaps TRBD1 as D (6 bases). CDR3 sequence reads: CASSQGTRNEQFF. The DNA for the CDR3 is TGTGCCAGCAGCCAGGGGACCCGCAATGAGCAGTTCTTC.